This T cell receptor (beta chain) derives from a study of response to subunit inactivated influenza vaccine. Each CDR3 protein gets one entry after TCRdb re-called the RT-PCR reads with MiXCR. This table has hundreds of thousands of distinct CDR3 sequences, about 11% appearing once. Germline V gives CDR1 SGHAT, CDR2 FQDESV (reference sequence). J lost 2 bases, V lost 5 bases, and 4 bases had no gene match. This CDR3 comprises 15 residues. The same sample was also used in a study of T cells expressing NK-cell markers. This second report adds: UMI-tagged 5'RACE template switching yielded the TCR beta cDNA. It was sorted CD3+CD56+NKG2C+, CD3+CD56+NKG2C- and CD3+CD56-NKG2C+ T cells that supplied the TCR beta repertoires. Just one sequenced donor of eight was HCMV-seronegative, while seven were seropositive.

The material sequenced was PBMCs from blood, taken on the day of vaccination. This clonotype was sampled from a man between 45 and 60 years old who received an inactivated influenza vaccine. The V gene is TRBV11-1, the J gene TRBJ1-2, with TRBD1 matching 11 bases. The CDR3 protein is CASSLGTGGNYGYTF. CDR3 bases: TGTGCCAGCAGCCTCGGGACAGGGGGGAACTATGGCTACACCTTC. The full variable domain, completed using reference TRBV11-1 and TRBJ1-2, is EAEVAQSPRYKITEKSQAVAFWCDPISGHATLYWYRQILGQGPELLVQFQDESVVDDSQLPKDRFSAERLKGVDSTLKIQPAELGDSAMYLCASSLGTGGNYGYTFGSGTRLTVV.